Following are 18 T cell receptor beta chains from one sample sequenced in a study of cytotoxic CD8 clonotypes in ibrutinib-treated CLL. The method was immunoSEQ multiplex PCR; TCRdb's version includes in-frame clones alone and lacks a portion of them. The sample carries about 80,000 clones, roughly 77% recorded once. The specimen was PBMCs, collected after 12 months of ibrutinib treatment. Receptor source: a human donor with chronic lymphocytic leukemia.

The chain combines TRBV4-3 with TRBJ2-3; TRBD2 might be the D (6 bases). In germline, CDR1 is LGHNA, CDR2 YSLEER. With 0 bases removed from V and 7 bases from J, the gap between germline ends came to 8 bases. The CDR3 runs to 13 residues. For the CDR3, the DNA is TGCGCCAGCAGCCAAGATCGGGGGAATACGCAGTATTTT. Its translation is CASSQDRGNTQYF.

This clone was found many times. This chain uses TRBV25-1 with TRBJ2-5; D not certain. The V end was cut by 4 bases, the J end by 6 bases, with 9 bases between. The CDR3 is 12 residues long. CDR1 is MGHDK, CDR2 SYGVNS, per germline. CDR3 sequence: CASSGPLQTQYF. The CDR3 DNA is TGTGCCAGCAGTGGGCCACTACAGACCCAGTACTTC.

V is TRBV5-1 and J is TRBJ2-1, with 14 bases fitting TRBD2. J lost 8 bases, V lost 3 bases, and 7 bases had no gene match. Per the germline V gene, CDR1 is SGHRS and CDR2 is YFSETQ. The CDR3 has 16 residues. CDR3 coding DNA: TGCGCCAGCAGCTCTGGGGGGACTAGCGGGAGTTATGAGCAGTTCTTC. Translation: CASSSGGTSGSYEQFF.

V and J are TRBV7-2 and TRBJ2-3; D assignment may be TRBD1 or TRBD2 (5 bases each). This CDR3 is built from 14 residues. V shed 3 bases and J shed 1 base, with 8 bases lying between them. Germline CDR1 reads SGHTA; CDR2 reads FQGNSA. Here the CDR3 DNA reads TGTGCCAGCAGCTTCGTGGGGGGCACAGATACGCAGTATTTT. Residues: CASSFVGGTDTQYF.

This clone was recorded once. V usage is TRBV5-1 and J usage is TRBJ2-2, with 11 positions matching TRBD2. The trim removed 3 bases at V and 1 base at J, leaving 2 bases unmatched. The CDR3 loop spans 16 amino acids. Germline V gene sequence: CDR1 SGHRS, CDR2 YFSETQ. The CDR3 sequence is CASSSLAGGNTGELFF. In DNA, the CDR3 is TGCGCCAGCAGCTCCCTAGCGGGAGGGAACACCGGGGAGCTGTTTTTT.

The chain combines TRBV18 with TRBJ2-1; no reliable D call. Germline V CDR1 and CDR2: KGHSH, LQKENI. This CDR3 has 17 amino acids. Between the trimmed V and J ends, which lost 3 bases and 6 bases, there was a span of 21 bases. CDR3 nucleotides: TGTGCCAGCTCACCCTACATTGGGCCTTCCCGCGGCAATGAGCAGTTCTTC. Protein: CASSPYIGPSRGNEQFF.

The rearrangement links TRBV6-5 to TRBJ1-1, with D unclear. With 6 bases removed from V and 4 bases from J, the gap between germline ends came to 9 bases. The CDR3 has 12 residues. Germline CDR1 reads MNHEY; CDR2 reads SVGAGI. Written as DNA, the CDR3 is TGTGCCAGCAGCCGTGGTAGCACTGAAGCTTTCTTT. This codes for CASSRGSTEAFF.

The V gene is TRBV30, the J gene TRBJ2-7; 7 bases match TRBD2. Germline CDR1 is GTSNPN and CDR2 is SVGIG (reference sequence). This CDR3 has 11 residues. V shed 2 bases, J shed 9 bases, and the junction held 4 bases outside the gene matches. The chain's CDR3 is CAWSPGGGQYF. The CDR3 bases are TGTGCCTGGAGTCCGGGGGGTGGGCAGTACTTC. The entire variable domain, with the rest obtained from reference TRBV30 and TRBJ2-7, is as follows: SQTIHQWPATLVQPVGSPLSLECTVEGTSNPNLYWYRQAAGRGLQLLFYSVGIGQISSEVPQNLSASRPQDRQFILSSKKLLLSDSGFYLCAWSPGGGQYFGPGTRLTVT.

This chain connects TRBV9 to TRBJ2-3, with D unresolved. CDR3 length: 15 residues. Germline V gives CDR1 SGDLS, CDR2 YYNGEE. Trimming removed 0 bases at V and 4 bases at J, with 12 bases between. The CDR3 coding sequence is TGTGCCAGCAGCGTAGAGGTGGCAGACCCAGATACGCAGTATTTT. Its translation: CASSVEVADPDTQYF.

V and J are TRBV28 and TRBJ2-5; perhaps TRBD1 as D (6 bases). The V gene lost 7 bases and the J gene lost 0 bases, with 9 bases spanning the gap. The CDR3 covers 13 residues. From germline, CDR1 is MDHEN and CDR2 SYDVKM. The CDR3 region is CASKDSHQETQYF. CDR3 DNA sequence: TGTGCCAGCAAGGACAGCCACCAAGAGACCCAGTACTTC.

This chain links TRBV28 with TRBJ2-7; 16 nucleotides agree with TRBD2. V was pared by 1 base and J by 2 bases, with 8 bases of the junction left unmatched. The germline CDR1 and CDR2 sequences are MDHEN and SYDVKM. The CDR3 has 19 amino acids. In nucleotides, the CDR3 is TGTGCCAGCAGTTTATCGGGACTAGCGGGGGGGCATAGGGCCTACGAGCAGTACTTC. It codes for CASSLSGLAGGHRAYEQYF.

The rearrangement joins TRBV7-2 to TRBJ2-3; D possibly matches TRBD1 or TRBD2 (6 bases each). The germline CDR1 and CDR2 sequences are SGHTA and FQGNSA. Trimming took off 2 bases at V and 2 bases at J, with 11 bases between the two ends. CDR3 length equals 15 residues. Here the CDR3 DNA reads TGTGCCAGCAGCTTAATGGGGGGCCCCACAGATACGCAGTATTTT. Amino acids: CASSLMGGPTDTQYF.

The rearrangement joins TRBV27 to TRBJ1-4; TRBD1 aligns across 9 bases. The V segment lost 2 bases and the J segment 2 bases; nucleotides outside the gene matches: 9. Germline-derived CDR1 and CDR2 are MNHEY and SMNVEV (reference sequence). CDR3 size: 18 residues. CDR3 DNA: TGTGCCAGCAGTTTAGGGGACAGGGCCCCCGACACTAATGAAAAACTGTTTTTT. Translated, it gives CASSLGDRAPDTNEKLFF.

The V call is TRBV11-2, the J call TRBJ2-5, with D perhaps given as TRBD1 or TRBD2 (5 bases each). This CDR3 has 19 residues. Germline V gene data show CDR1 as SGHAT and CDR2 as FQNNGV. The V end lost 5 bases, the J end lost 1 base, and 26 bases lay between the germline ends. CDR3 residues: CASSPGRGALGHGQETQYF. The CDR3 DNA follows: TGTGCCAGCAGCCCAGGGAGAGGTGCGTTGGGGCACGGCCAAGAGACCCAGTACTTC.

The chain combines TRBV5-5 with TRBJ1-6; 7 bases match TRBD1. The ends lost 5 bases at V and 9 bases at J; junction bases unmatched: 17. CDR3 length: 17 amino acids. Germline V lookup: CDR1 SGHKS, CDR2 YYEKEE (reference sequence). The CDR3 bases are TGTGCCAGCAGGTCACTAGGGGGCCCCGGAGGTGGTTCACCCCTCCACTTT. Translation: CASRSLGGPGGGSPLHF. Drawing the rest from reference TRBV5-5 and TRBJ1-6, the complete variable domain is DAGVTQSPTHLIKTRGQQVTLRCSPISGHKSVSWYQQVLGQGPQFIFQYYEKEERGRGNFPDRFSARQFPNYSSELNVNALLLGDSALYLCASRSLGGPGGGSPLHFGNGTRLTVT.

This chain connects TRBV30 to TRBJ1-1; D not certain. The ends were cut back, 4 bases at V and 8 bases at J, with 17 bases in the middle. The CDR3 contains 13 residues. Germline loops: CDR1 GTSNPN, CDR2 SVGIG (reference sequence). The CDR3 DNA sequence: TGTGCCTGGACTGCGGGTTGGAGATCCGAAGCTTTCTTT. Encoded protein: CAWTAGWRSEAFF.

The rearrangement uses TRBV7-9 and TRBJ2-1, with TRBD2 matching 7 bases. The CDR3 covers 13 residues. The V gene's germline CDR1 is SEHNR and CDR2 FQNEAQ (reference sequence). V trimming: 0 bases; J trimming: 9 bases; junction bases outside the gene matches: 2. The CDR3 protein is CASSLARESEQFF. The CDR3 DNA reads TGTGCCAGCAGCTTAGCGCGGGAGTCTGAGCAGTTCTTC. Full variable domain (remainder filled in from reference TRBV7-9 and TRBJ2-1): DTGVSQNPRHKITKRGQNVTFRCDPISEHNRLYWYRQTLGQGPEFLTYFQNEAQLEKSRLLSDRFSAERPKGSFSTLEIQRTEQGDSAMYLCASSLARESEQFFGPGTRLTVL.

On this clone: At one boundary the junction diverges from the germline segment, which might be a read error. The chain employs TRBV11-3 and TRBJ2-2; TRBD2 agrees at 11 bases. Germline lookup yields CDR1 SGHNT and CDR2 YENEEA. This CDR3 is 16 amino acids long. The CDR3 coding sequence is TGTGCCAGCAGCCCACCGGGACTAGCGGCCACCCGGGAGCTGTTTTTT. The encoded protein is CASSPPGLAATRELFF.